The 9 T cell receptor beta chains below all came from one sample that was sequenced in a study of OX40 agonist ivuxolimab in advanced cancers. Profiled with immunoSEQ multiplex PCR; TCRdb holds only in-frame clones, not every one. Of tens of thousands of clones in the sample, nearly 90% were seen once. The sequenced sample was CD4+ or CD8+ T cells sorted from blood, obtained in a trial of the OX40 agonist ivuxolimab. Source of these receptors: an adult with an advanced solid tumor such as melanoma, head and neck, liver or kidney cancer.

The chain has TRBV11-3 and TRBJ2-3; no definite D call. V was cut by 4 bases and J by 3 bases, with 14 bases left in between. CDR1 and CDR2 (germline): SGHNT, YENEEA. The CDR3 is made up of 15 amino acids. Written as DNA, the CDR3 is TGTGCCAGCAGCTCAGAAGGGAAGGAGACAGATACGCAGTATTTT. Amino acid sequence: CASSSEGKETDTQYF.

The rearrangement joins TRBV30 to TRBJ1-2, with D unclear. The germline gives CDR1 GTSNPN, CDR2 SVGIG (reference sequence). The CDR3 runs to 12 residues. Between the trimmed V and J ends, which lost 4 bases and 0 bases, there was a span of 6 bases. The CDR3 nucleotides are TGTGCCTGGACAGAAACTAACTATGGCTACACCTTC. Amino acid sequence: CAWTETNYGYTF.

V gene TRBV5-4 combines with J gene TRBJ2-1; 9 bases agree with TRBD2. The CDR3 has 13 amino acids. With 2 bases clipped from V and 10 bases from J, the junction kept 4 bases outside the gene matches. Germline V lookup: CDR1 SGHNT, CDR2 YYREEE (reference sequence). The CDR3 spells CASSFLAGKEQFF. The CDR3 region has the DNA TGTGCCAGCAGCTTCCTAGCGGGAAAGGAGCAGTTCTTC.

This chain uses TRBV28 with TRBJ1-5, with D unclear. Germline V gene data show CDR1 as MDHEN and CDR2 as SYDVKM. This CDR3 comprises 12 residues. V was pared by 1 base and J by 7 bases, with 5 bases between. CDR3 DNA sequence: TGTGCCAGCAGTTTATTAAGACAGCCCCAGCATTTT. This codes for CASSLLRQPQHF.

The chain is built from TRBV19 and TRBJ1-1, with D maybe TRBD1 (5 bases). With 0 bases removed from V and 5 bases from J, the gap between germline ends came to 7 bases. CDR1 is LNHDA and CDR2 is SQIVND in the germline V gene (reference sequence). The length of the CDR3 is 13 residues. The CDR3 DNA reads as TGTGCCAGTAGTATAGAAAGGGGAACTGAAGCTTTCTTT. The encoded protein is CASSIERGTEAFF.

The rearrangement joins TRBV29-1 to TRBJ1-1, with D unresolved. V dropped 4 bases and J dropped 1 base, with 10 bases sitting between them. Germline V lookup: CDR1 SQVTM, CDR2 ANQGSEA. CDR3 size: 13 residues. The CDR3 nucleotides are TGCAGCGTTGGAATGGACCGGAACACTGAAGCTTTCTTT. Amino acids: CSVGMDRNTEAFF.

The sample holds one count of this clone. The rearrangement joins TRBV10-3 to TRBJ2-5, with D perhaps matching TRBD2 (5 bases). V lost 10 bases and J lost 1, with 16 bases in between. Germline values: CDR1 ENHRY, CDR2 SYGVKD. CDR3 length: 14 amino acids. CDR3 nucleotides: TGTGCCACCGGGGAAACAGTTTCCCAAGAGACCCAGTACTTC. This gives the protein CATGETVSQETQYF.

The chain links TRBV29-1 to TRBJ2-1; D is perhaps TRBD2 (6 bases). The V gene lost 2 bases and the J gene lost 1 base, with 15 bases spanning the gap. There are 16 residues in the CDR3. Germline V lookup: CDR1 SQVTM, CDR2 ANQGSEA. The chain's CDR3 is CSVEKASGSSYNEQFF. The CDR3 DNA reads as TGCAGCGTTGAAAAGGCGAGCGGGTCATCCTACAATGAGCAGTTCTTC.

The chain combines TRBV7-9 with TRBJ1-3; D is unclear. Germline values: CDR1 SEHNR, CDR2 FQNEAQ (reference sequence). The CDR3 has 17 amino acids. Trimming cost V 2 bases and J 1 base, with 15 bases left between them. DNA of the CDR3: TGTGCCAGCAGCTTACCTCGTGGAGTACCATCTGGAAACACCATATATTTT. It yields the protein CASSLPRGVPSGNTIYF.